These T cell receptor beta chains were read from a single sample in a study of lymphopenia after photon versus proton radiotherapy. Libraries were prepared by immunoSEQ multiplex PCR; TCRdb keeps only in-frame clonotypes and omits some of them. There are some 170,000 clones in the sample; approximately 86% occur only once, and approximately 4.8% lies in the top ten. Sequenced material: peripheral blood, taken from a patient treated with photon-based radiotherapy. The origin of the receptors is a man in his forties or fifties with gastric cancer. Each CDR3 is given with its conserved first and last residue. The D gene is left open where the match is weak. Clone size is shown for a subset of rows, as once, few, many or a class of expanded clone.

v_gene	abundance	d_gene	j_gene	CDR3nt	CDR3aa
TRBV27	.	.	TRBJ1-5	TGTGCCAGCAGCACAGTAAATAGCAATCAGCCCCAGCATTTT	CASSTVNSNQPQHF
TRBV11-2	.	TRBD2	TRBJ2-7	TGTGCCAGCAGCTTAGGGGGACTAACCTACGAGCAGTACTTC	CASSLGGLTYEQYF
TRBV25-1	.	TRBD1	TRBJ1-1	TGTGCCAGCAGTGAGACAGGGAGGAACACTGAAGCTTTCTTT	CASSETGRNTEAFF
TRBV11-2	few	.	TRBJ2-7	TGTGCCAGCAGCTTCGACCGAACGCCCTCCTACGAGCAGTACTTC	CASSFDRTPSYEQYF
TRBV28	.	TRBD1	TRBJ2-1	TGTGCCAGCAGACGGCGGGACAGGGGAGATGAGCAGTTCTTC	CASRRRDRGDEQFF
TRBV5-1	.	TRBD2	TRBJ2-3	TGCGCCAGCAGCCCAGGACTAGCGGCTAGCACAGATACGCAGTATTTT	CASSPGLAASTDTQYF
TRBV6-5	.	.	TRBJ2-3	TGTGCCAGCAGTTACTCGGGAGGAACAGATACGCAGTATTTT	CASSYSGGTDTQYF
TRBV4-2	.	.	TRBJ1-1	TGTGCCAGCAGCCAAGAGAACGGAGGGGGAAGAACTGAAGCTTTCTTT	CASSQENGGGRTEAFF
TRBV7-2	.	.	TRBJ2-6	TGTGCCAGCAGCTTAGTTAGTCGCCCCCTACTGACTTTC	CASSLVSRPLLTF
TRBV7-2	.	TRBD2	TRBJ2-7	TGTGCCAGCAGCCTCCGATTAGCGGGAGGGCCGAGTGAGCAGTACTTC	CASSLRLAGGPSEQYF
TRBV5-1	.	TRBD2	TRBJ2-1	TGCGCCAGCAGATCGGGCGGGCAGGGACTAGGGAGGGATGAGCAGTTCTTC	CASRSGGQGLGRDEQFF
TRBV18	many	TRBD1	TRBJ1-4	TGTGCCAGCTCACCCGGGGACAGGGTGCAAAAACTGTTTTTT	CASSPGDRVQKLFF
TRBV7-8	.	TRBD1	TRBJ1-5	TGTGCCAGCAGCCTGGGACAGGGGGCATGGCAGCCCCAGCATTTT	CASSLGQGAWQPQHF
TRBV10-2	.	.	TRBJ2-7	TGCGCCAGCAGTTCCCGGGAAAGACAGGTGGGCGAGCAGTACTTC	CASSSRERQVGEQYF
TRBV10-2	.	.	TRBJ2-7	TGCGCCAGCAGTGGACAGTCCTACGAGCAGTACTTC	CASSGQSYEQYF
TRBV19	.	.	TRBJ1-5	TGTGCCAGTAGTATTTTTTTGGGAGGGGTTTCTCAGCCCCAGCATTTT	CASSIFLGGVSQPQHF
TRBV9	.	TRBD2	TRBJ2-1	TGTGCCAGCAGCGCAAGGGGAGGGTCATACAATGAGCAGTTCTTC	CASSARGGSYNEQFF
TRBV30	.	TRBD2	TRBJ2-2	TGTGCCTGGATTGGCCATAGCGGGACCGCGAACACCGGGGAGCTGTTTTTT	CAWIGHSGTANTGELFF
TRBV18	.	TRBD1	TRBJ2-7	TGTGCCAGCTCACCACTCACGACAGGGGGGTCTCACGAGCAGTACTTC	CASSPLTTGGSHEQYF
TRBV7-2	.	.	TRBJ1-3	TGTGCCAGCACCCCCCGACAGATGTCTGGAAACACCATATATTTT	CASTPRQMSGNTIYF
TRBV25-1	once	.	TRBJ1-5	TGTGCCAGCAGTGAATGTCGGGAGAACAATCAGCCCCAGCATTTT	CASSECRENNQPQHF
TRBV30	.	.	TRBJ1-1	TGTGCCTGCATTAGACAGATTGAAGCTTTCTTT	CACIRQIEAFF
TRBV6-5	.	.	TRBJ2-7	TGTGCCAGCAGTAGACTAGGATTCGACGAGCAGTACTTC	CASSRLGFDEQYF
TRBV18	.	.	TRBJ1-1	TGTGCCAGCTCACCACCTGTGAACACTGAAGCTTTCTTT	CASSPPVNTEAFF
TRBV6-5	.	.	TRBJ1-5	TGTGCCAGCAGTCCCGGGGGGGGTCAGCCCCAGCATTTT	CASSPGGGQPQHF
TRBV9	.	.	TRBJ2-3	TGTGCCAGCAGGGGTGTGGCAGATACGCAGTATTTT	CASRGVADTQYF
TRBV7-9	.	.	TRBJ2-2	TGTGCCAGCAGCGATGTAGCCGAGGGACTTCGCACCGGGGAGCTGTTTTTT	CASSDVAEGLRTGELFF
TRBV27	.	.	TRBJ2-6	TGTGCCAGCAGTTTCCAGATCTCTGGGGCCAACGTCCTGACTTTC	CASSFQISGANVLTF
TRBV6-5	.	TRBD2	TRBJ2-7	TGTGCCAGCAGAGCTAGCGGTATCTCCTACGAGCAGTACTTC	CASRASGISYEQYF
TRBV4-1	.	TRBD2	TRBJ2-3	TGCGCCAGCAGCCATGGTAGCGGGACAAGGGAAGGCGTGACGCAGTATTTT	CASSHGSGTREGVTQYF
TRBV7-2	.	.	TRBJ2-1	TGTGCCAGCAGCTTAGTGGGGCGCTATGAGCAGTTCTTC	CASSLVGRYEQFF
TRBV19	.	TRBD1	TRBJ2-7	TGTGCCAGCAGGAATACAGGGGGGCTTGCGGACGAGCAGTACTTC	CASRNTGGLADEQYF
TRBV25-1	few	TRBD2	TRBJ2-1	TGTGCCAGCACTGAGGGACTAGCGGGATACAATGAGCAGTTCTTC	CASTEGLAGYNEQFF
TRBV7-9	.	TRBD2	TRBJ2-1	TGTGCCAGCAGCTTTCGACTAGCGGGAGATGATGAGCAGTTCTTC	CASSFRLAGDDEQFF
TRBV18	.	.	TRBJ1-4	TGTGCCAGCTCAGAGGGTGGAGAAAAACTGTTTTTT	CASSEGGEKLFF
TRBV6-1	.	.	TRBJ2-1	TGTGCCAGCAGTGAAAGGCCAGGGCGTAACAATGAGCAGTTCTTC	CASSERPGRNNEQFF
TRBV18	.	TRBD1	TRBJ2-2	TGTGCCAGCTCGCTGGGACAGGTAACCGGGGAGCTGTTTTTT	CASSLGQVTGELFF
TRBV5-5	once	TRBD1	TRBJ1-1	TGTGCCAGCAGCACCGGACAGGGGATGAACACTGAAGCTTTCTTT	CASSTGQGMNTEAFF
TRBV10-1	.	TRBD1	TRBJ1-2	TGCGCCAGCTCGGACAGGGTTAACTATGGCTACACCTTC	CASSDRVNYGYTF
TRBV6-5	.	TRBD1	TRBJ1-1	TGTGCCAGCAGCACTCACAGGGGAACCCTCCTTGAAGCTTTCTTT	CASSTHRGTLLEAFF
TRBV27	many	TRBD2	TRBJ2-7	TGTGCCAGCAGTTCCACCGGGACTAGAAGCGAGCAGTACTTC	CASSSTGTRSEQYF
TRBV5-1	.	TRBD1	TRBJ2-7	TGCGCCAGCAGCTTTCAACAGGGGAGCGAGCAGTACTTC	CASSFQQGSEQYF
TRBV27	.	TRBD1	TRBJ2-7	TGTGCCAGCAGTTCCTCCGGGACAGGGGGTTACGAGCAGTACTTC	CASSSSGTGGYEQYF
TRBV5-6	.	.	TRBJ2-1	TGTGCCAGCAGCTTGGCCAAGGTTCAGCGCAATGAGCAGTTCTTC	CASSLAKVQRNEQFF
TRBV30	.	.	TRBJ1-1	TGTGCCTGGACTATACGGGGGGGAAAAGCTTTCTTT	CAWTIRGGKAFF